These 11 T cell receptor beta chains originate from one sample sequenced in a study of T cell changes during pregnancy in multiple sclerosis. Clones were sequenced by immunoSEQ multiplex PCR, and TCRdb holds only the in-frame ones, with some missing. The sample shows 60,000 to 75,000 clones, roughly 90% of them seen only once. The source material was peripheral blood, sampled in the third trimester of pregnancy. These receptors were obtained from a female donor with multiple sclerosis, enrolled in a pregnancy study.

The V gene is TRBV6-5, the J gene TRBJ2-7, with D hard to call. CDR3 size: 11 residues. CDR1 and CDR2 (germline): MNHEY, SVGAGI. Trimming stripped 5 bases from V and 3 bases from J, with 5 bases between. This chain's CDR3 is CASSANYEQYF. In DNA form, the CDR3 reads TGTGCCAGCAGTGCTAACTACGAGCAGTACTTC.

The genes are TRBV5-1 and TRBJ1-1; 7 bases line up with TRBD1. The length of the CDR3 is 16 residues. Germline V CDR1 and CDR2: SGHRS, YFSETQ. V lost 2 bases to trimming and J lost 3 bases; unmatched junction nucleotides: 10. The CDR3 loop reads CASSFTTGTIYTEAFF. The CDR3 coding sequence is TGCGCCAGCAGCTTCACGACAGGGACCATATACACTGAAGCTTTCTTT. Full variable domain (rest looked up from reference TRBV5-1 and TRBJ1-1): KAGVTQTPRYLIKTRGQQVTLSCSPISGHRSVSWYQQTPGQGLQFLFEYFSETQRNKGNFPGRFSGRQFSNSRSEMNVSTLELGDSALYLCASSFTTGTIYTEAFFGQGTRLTVV.

The chain couples TRBV5-1 to TRBJ1-6; D is perhaps TRBD1 (6 bases). Between the trimmed V and J ends, which lost 5 bases and 7 bases, there was a span of 34 bases. CDR3 size: 21 residues. CDR1 and CDR2 (germline): SGHRS, YFSETQ. The CDR3 region has the DNA TGCGCCAGCAGGCGATACCCGTCCGGGACATTAAATCCGCTGAGGAATTCACCCCTCCACTTT. Residues: CASRRYPSGTLNPLRNSPLHF. The whole variable domain, filled in from reference TRBV5-1 and TRBJ1-6, reads KAGVTQTPRYLIKTRGQQVTLSCSPISGHRSVSWYQQTPGQGLQFLFEYFSETQRNKGNFPGRFSGRQFSNSRSEMNVSTLELGDSALYLCASRRYPSGTLNPLRNSPLHFGNGTRLTVT.

The J gene is TRBJ1-4, the V gene TRBV15; TRBD1 aligns across 9 bases. In germline, CDR1 is LNHNV, CDR2 YYDKDF (reference sequence). The CDR3 is 16 residues long. V was pared by 3 bases and J by 7 bases, with 9 bases of the junction left unmatched. The chain's CDR3 is CATSSQPGQGFEKLFF. CDR3 nucleotide sequence: TGTGCCACCAGCAGCCAGCCGGGACAGGGTTTTGAAAAACTGTTTTTT.

The chain joins TRBV29-1 to TRBJ1-5; 8 bases match TRBD1. The germline gives CDR1 SQVTM, CDR2 ANQGSEA. J lost 2 bases, V lost 6 bases, and 6 bases had no gene match. The CDR3 length is 14 residues. DNA of the CDR3: TGCAGCGTCCTGTTGACAGGGGGCAATCAGCCCCAGCATTTT. Translated, it gives CSVLLTGGNQPQHF.

This clone was observed once. J is TRBJ2-7 and V is TRBV15; D is perhaps TRBD1 (5 bases). Trimming stripped 0 bases from V and 7 bases from J, with 10 bases between. CDR3 size: 13 residues. Looked up from germline, CDR1 is LNHNV and CDR2 is YYDKDF (reference sequence). The CDR3 spells CATSRDLRQEQYF. The CDR3 DNA sequence: TGTGCCACCAGCAGAGATCTGAGACAGGAGCAGTACTTC.

The CDR3 sequence: CASSIARGAREKLFF. In DNA form, the CDR3 reads TGTGCCAGTAGTATAGCACGGGGGGCTCGCGAAAAACTGTTTTTT. J is TRBJ1-4 and V is TRBV19; TRBD1 is a possible D gene (6 bases). Germline CDR1 and CDR2: LNHDA and SQIVND (reference sequence). The CDR3 has 15 amino acids. Trimming left V 1 base short and J 8 bases short, with 14 bases between.

This rearrangement joins TRBV6-6 to TRBJ1-1; D not certain. Germline CDR1 reads MNHNY; CDR2 reads SVGAGI (reference sequence). CDR3 length equals 13 residues. Trimming took 2 bases from V and 0 from J, leaving 4 bases between them. CDR3 DNA sequence: TGTGCCAGCAGTTACCCCTTGAACACTGAAGCTTTCTTT. Protein sequence: CASSYPLNTEAFF.

This clone was recorded once. The rearrangement links TRBV7-6 to TRBJ2-2, with 7 nucleotides matching TRBD2. Germline V lookup: CDR1 SGHVS, CDR2 FNYEAQ. Unmatched junction bases numbered 5, after V lost 5 bases and J lost 5 bases. This CDR3 comprises 14 residues. CDR3 in DNA: TGTGCCAGCAGCGCCTGGGAGGGGACCGGGGAGCTGTTTTTT. It codes for CASSAWEGTGELFF.

This rearrangement joins TRBV6-4 to TRBJ1-1, with D maybe TRBD1 (5 bases). The CDR3 sequence is 14 residues long. V lost 6 bases and J lost 1, with 12 bases in between. Germline V gene lookup returns CDR1 MRHNA and CDR2 SNTAGT. This CDR3 reads CASRQGVQNTEAFF. The CDR3 region has the DNA TGTGCCAGCAGACAAGGGGTTCAGAACACTGAAGCTTTCTTT.

This chain uses TRBV28 with TRBJ1-2; D may be TRBD1 (5 bases). Germline V gives CDR1 MDHEN, CDR2 SYDVKM. This CDR3 spans 14 amino acids. V shed 2 bases and J shed 4 bases, with 11 bases lying between them. This chain's CDR3 is CASSLPGRVYGYTF. The CDR3 DNA reads TGTGCCAGCAGTTTACCCGGCAGGGTCTATGGCTACACCTTC.